Following are 10 T cell receptor beta chains from one sample sequenced in a study of regulatory T cells in long-lasting Graves disease. Library construction for TCR beta used iRepertoire HTBI primers and Arm-PCR of CDR3 regions. TCRdb reprocessed the multiplex PCR reads via MiXCR and lists one record per CDR3 protein. The table shows about 470,000 distinct CDR3 sequences, with roughly 21% occurring only once. The time point denotes: persistent/refractory GD, antithyroid drugs over 5 years with positive TRAb. TCR sequences were obtained from RNA taken from PBMCs. This specimen consisted of peripheral blood mononuclear cells (PBMCs), obtained when the disease was refractory, from a patient treated with antithyroid drugs. These receptors were obtained from a female donor with Graves disease.

This clonotype was found many times. The V call is TRBV28, the J call TRBJ1-6; 7 positions match TRBD1. Germline assignment: CDR1 MDHEN and CDR2 SYDVKM. The CDR3 loop spans 15 amino acids. The V segment lost 3 bases and the J segment 8 bases; nucleotides outside the gene matches: 7. The DNA for the CDR3 is TGTGCCAGCAGTTTTAGCCGACAGGGCGATTCACCCCTCCACTTT. Its translation is CASSFSRQGDSPLHF.

The sample holds many counts of this clonotype. CDR3 protein: CASSLEDRGYFFYEQYF. The CDR3 DNA reads TGTGCCAGCAGCTTAGAGGACAGGGGGTATTTCTTCTACGAGCAGTACTTC. The chain uses TRBV7-2 and TRBJ2-7; 10 bases are a match to TRBD1. V trimming: 1 base; J trimming: 3 bases; junction bases outside the gene matches: 9. The CDR3 covers 17 residues. Germline V gene data show CDR1 as SGHTA and CDR2 as FQGNSA.

This clonotype occurred many times. The rearrangement links TRBV12-3 or TRBV12-4 to TRBJ1-4; weak D call: TRBD1 (6 bases). The V gene lost 2 bases and the J gene lost 8 bases, with 9 bases spanning the gap. This CDR3 has 13 residues. This CDR3 reads CASSLQGKEKLFF. Written as DNA, the CDR3 is TGTGCCAGCAGTTTACAGGGGAAGGAAAAACTGTTTTTT.

This sequence joins TRBV7-2 and TRBJ1-1; the D gene is possibly TRBD1 (6 bases). This CDR3 contains 15 residues. Germline V gene data show CDR1 as SGHTA and CDR2 as FQGNSA. V lost 1 base to trimming and J lost 1 base, with 10 bases between them. CDR3 DNA: TGTGCCAGCAGCTTAGTTCGGACAGCGAACACTGAAGCTTTCTTT. It codes for CASSLVRTANTEAFF.

This clonotype turned up a few times. The chain recombines TRBV5-1 with TRBJ1-2, with 11 bases matching TRBD1. Looked up from germline, CDR1 is SGHRS and CDR2 is YFSETQ. The V and J ends lost 1 base and 8 bases, in that order; junction bases with no gene match: 13. CDR3 length: 17 residues. The CDR3 DNA reads TGCGCCAGCAGCTTGTACCTGGGACAGGGGGTAAAAGGAGGCTACACCTTC. Translated, it gives CASSLYLGQGVKGGYTF.

This clonotype was detected once. The chain combines TRBV4-2 with TRBJ1-2; D remains unclear. The germline V gene encodes CDR1 LGHNA and CDR2 YNFKEQ. There are 16 residues in the CDR3. Trimming shortened V by 0 bases and J by 7 bases, and 18 bases separated the two germline ends. CDR3 sequence reads: CASSQDPGPASRGYTF. Here the CDR3 DNA reads TGTGCCAGCAGCCAAGATCCGGGTCCTGCTTCTCGTGGCTACACCTTC.

Comments on this clonotype: Since a much larger clone is just one base distant, this may be a read error. Written as DNA, the CDR3 is TGTGCCGCCAGCAGAGATCGGGGGGGTCTTTCCCCCCATCAGCCCCAGCATTTT. Its protein is CAASRDRGGLSPHQPQHF. The chain couples TRBV15 to TRBJ1-5, with D tentatively TRBD1 (5 bases). CDR3 length: 18 residues. Germline CDR1 reads LNHNV; CDR2 reads YYDKDF (reference sequence). Full variable domain (remainder filled in from reference TRBV15 and TRBJ1-5): DAMVIQNPRYQVTQFGKPVTLSCSQTLNHNVMYWYQQKSSQAPKLLFHYYDKDFNNEADTPDNFQSRRPNTSFCFLDIRSPGLGDTAMYLCAASRDRGGLSPHQPQHFGDGTRLSIL.

This clonotype has a handful of counts. The rearrangement links TRBV6-1 to TRBJ1-3; D not certain. V gave up 11 bases and J gave up 1 base, with 6 bases separating them. The CDR3 covers 11 residues. In germline, CDR1 is MNHNS, CDR2 SASEGT. Written as DNA, the CDR3 is TGTGCCGTGGGGTCTGGAAACACCATATATTTT. Translated, it gives CAVGSGNTIYF.

This clonotype was seen many times. The chain has TRBV3-1 and TRBJ1-5; 10 nucleotides line up with TRBD1. The ends lost 5 bases at V and 4 bases at J; junction bases unmatched: 2. Germline V gene lookup returns CDR1 LGHDT and CDR2 YNNKEL (reference sequence). The CDR3 loop spans 14 amino acids. CDR3 nucleotide sequence: TGTGCCAGCAGCATGGGACAGGGGAATCAGCCCCAGCATTTT. It specifies CASSMGQGNQPQHF.

V and J are TRBV11-1 and TRBJ2-1; TRBD2 might be the D (6 bases). Germline CDR1 and CDR2: SGHAT and FQDESV (reference sequence). The CDR3 spans 16 residues. Trimming stripped 6 bases from V and 9 bases from J, with 24 bases between. The CDR3 DNA is TGTGCCAGCAGTCCCCGGTCTAGCGCCCTATGGGGTGAGCAGTTCTTC. The encoded protein is CASSPRSSALWGEQFF.